The 14 T cell receptor beta chains below all came from one sample that was sequenced in a study of Ad26.COV2.S vaccination and SARS-CoV-2 variants. Treatment indicated: 19 received Ad26.COV2.S at low or high dose, single or two shots; about 5 received placebo; per-sample allocation not given. All samples were drawn on day 63, counting from the first vaccine or placebo injection. Here immunoSEQ multiplex PCR was the method, and the copy in TCRdb shows in-frame clones only, minus some. This table has around 450,000 clones, around nine tenths appearing once. The specimen was peripheral blood, collected in a trial of Ad26.COV2.S vaccine versus placebo. The receptors derive from a person between 18 and 59 years old who received the Ad26.COV2.S COVID-19 vaccine or a placebo.

This clone showed up just once. CDR3 in amino acids: CASGLVQLRLGKLFF. CDR3 coding DNA: TGTGCTAGTGGTTTGGTACAGCTCCGTTTGGGAAAACTGTTTTTT. The chain couples TRBV12-5 to TRBJ1-4; no clear D. V lost 0 bases to trimming and J lost 10 bases, with 15 bases between them. Per germline, CDR1 LGHNT and CDR2 FRNRAP. The CDR3 is 15 amino acids.

The J gene is TRBJ1-3, the V gene TRBV27; D perhaps matches TRBD1 (6 bases). This CDR3 comprises 15 residues. Germline lookup yields CDR1 MNHEY and CDR2 SMNVEV (reference sequence). With 3 bases removed from V and 2 bases from J, the gap between germline ends came to 11 bases. The CDR3 nucleotides are TGTGCCAGCAGTTTCCAGGGGCAAGCTGGAAACACCATATATTTT. Amino acid sequence: CASSFQGQAGNTIYF.

V usage is TRBV6-5 and J usage is TRBJ2-1; D gene ambiguous. Trimming removed 8 bases from V and 0 bases from J, with 14 bases in between. CDR3 length equals 15 residues. In germline, CDR1 is MNHEY, CDR2 SVGAGI. The CDR3 spells CASHPSAFSYNEQFF. The CDR3 DNA reads TGTGCCAGCCATCCTAGTGCATTCTCCTACAATGAGCAGTTCTTC.

The chain is built from TRBV5-6 and TRBJ1-3, with D maybe TRBD1 (5 bases). Germline CDR1 and CDR2: SGHDT and YYEEEE. This CDR3 region has 14 residues. Trimming removed 5 bases from V and 8 bases from J, with 17 bases in between. The chain's CDR3 is CASRPDRNWDTIYF. CDR3 DNA: TGTGCCAGCAGGCCAGACAGAAATTGGGACACCATATATTTT.

The gene calls are TRBV10-2 and TRBJ2-1; 12 bases align to TRBD2. J lost 6 bases, V lost 6 bases, and 6 bases had no gene match. This CDR3 comprises 15 residues. Germline-derived CDR1 and CDR2 are WSHSY and SAAADI. The CDR3 region has the DNA TGCGCCAGCAGAACGACTAGCGGGAGTCTCAATGAGCAGTTCTTC. Translation: CASRTTSGSLNEQFF.

The V and J genes are TRBV5-4 and TRBJ2-1; 9 nucleotides match TRBD2. CDR1 and CDR2 (germline): SGHNT, YYREEE (reference sequence). V gave up 5 bases and J gave up 6 bases; unmatched junction bases: 3. CDR3 size: 13 residues. The CDR3 loop is CASSSGLANEQFF. The CDR3 region has the DNA TGTGCCAGCAGTTCGGGACTAGCCAATGAGCAGTTCTTC.

This chain uses TRBV7-6 with TRBJ2-7; TRBD2 matches at 10 bases. With V trimmed by 4 bases and J by 6 bases, 15 bases remained unmatched. This CDR3 comprises 17 residues. Germline CDR1 and CDR2: SGHVS and FNYEAQ. CDR3 sequence: CASSSSLAGGRSSEQYF. The CDR3 DNA reads as TGTGCCAGCAGCTCCAGTTTAGCGGGAGGTCGATCGTCCGAGCAGTACTTC.

J is TRBJ1-5 and V is TRBV27; perhaps TRBD1 as D (6 bases). V shed 5 bases and J shed 7 bases, with 21 bases lying between them. The CDR3 length is 16 residues. CDR1 is MNHEY and CDR2 is SMNVEV in the germline V gene (reference sequence). CDR3 residues: CASSPRRDIGSQPQHF. DNA for the CDR3: TGTGCCAGCAGTCCGCGCCGGGACATCGGAAGCCAGCCCCAGCATTTT.

This chain connects TRBV30 to TRBJ1-1; a possible D gene is TRBD1 (6 bases). CDR1 GTSNPN and CDR2 SVGIG come from the germline V gene (reference sequence). This CDR3 region has 11 residues. V lost 8 bases, J lost 4 bases, and 11 bases lay in between. CDR3 loop: CATRGGTEAFF. DNA of the CDR3: TGTGCCACGAGGGGGGGCACTGAAGCTTTCTTT.

The chain combines TRBV6-5 with TRBJ2-1; 9 bases match TRBD1. J was trimmed by 4 bases and V by 6 bases; bases with no gene match: 7. CDR1 MNHEY and CDR2 SVGAGI come from the germline V gene. The CDR3 length is 15 residues. CDR3 sequence reads: CASRTLGTGYNEQFF. DNA of the CDR3: TGTGCCAGCAGGACCTTAGGGACAGGGTACAATGAGCAGTTCTTC.

A single count supports this clone. The J gene is TRBJ2-1, the V gene TRBV29-1; D possibly corresponds to TRBD2 (6 bases). Germline V gene data show CDR1 as SQVTM and CDR2 as ANQGSEA. The CDR3 has 16 residues. Trimming removed 3 bases at V and 0 bases at J, with 15 bases between. The CDR3 DNA reads TGCAGCGTTGACAATCTTCGGGGGAGCTCCTACAATGAGCAGTTCTTC. Translating gives CSVDNLRGSSYNEQFF.

This clone is a singleton in its sample. The germline gene is not matched at one end of the junction; a read error may be the cause. The CDR3 DNA follows: TGTGCCAGCAGAGAAGGGGGAGGCGGCTACACCTTC. This gives the protein CASREGGGGYTF. The chain links TRBV6-1 to TRBJ1-2, with D possibly being TRBD1 (6 bases). The CDR3 length is 12 residues. The germline V gene encodes CDR1 MNHNS and CDR2 SASEGT.

The rearrangement uses TRBV6-5 and TRBJ2-7; TRBD2 agrees at 7 bases. The V gene's germline CDR1 is MNHEY and CDR2 SVGAGI. Unmatched junction bases numbered 12, after V lost 11 bases and J lost 2 bases. The CDR3 extends over 14 amino acids. As DNA, the CDR3 is TGTGCCTCGACTCGGGCTAGCGGCACCTACGAGCAGTACTTC. This encodes CASTRASGTYEQYF.

The chain is built from TRBV7-9 and TRBJ2-7; D possibly matches TRBD1 or TRBD2 (6 bases each). The CDR3 totals 16 residues. V lost 5 bases and J lost 5, with 22 bases in between. Germline values: CDR1 SEHNR, CDR2 FQNEAQ (reference sequence). The CDR3 DNA sequence: TGTGCCAGCAGCCTCGAAGGGGGGAGGTGGTTGGACGAGCAGTACTTC. Protein sequence: CASSLEGGRWLDEQYF.